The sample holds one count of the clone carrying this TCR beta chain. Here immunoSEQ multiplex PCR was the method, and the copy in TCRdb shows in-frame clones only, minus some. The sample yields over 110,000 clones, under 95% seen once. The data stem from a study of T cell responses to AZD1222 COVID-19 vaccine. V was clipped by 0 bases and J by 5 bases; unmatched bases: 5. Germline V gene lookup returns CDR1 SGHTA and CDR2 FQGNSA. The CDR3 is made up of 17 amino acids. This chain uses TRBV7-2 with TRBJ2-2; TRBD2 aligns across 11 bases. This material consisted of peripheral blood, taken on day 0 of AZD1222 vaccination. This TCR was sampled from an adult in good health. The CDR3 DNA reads TGTGCCAGCAGCTTAGCTAGCGGGAGGGCAGGAACCGGGGAGCTGTTTTTT. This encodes CASSLASGRAGTGELFF.